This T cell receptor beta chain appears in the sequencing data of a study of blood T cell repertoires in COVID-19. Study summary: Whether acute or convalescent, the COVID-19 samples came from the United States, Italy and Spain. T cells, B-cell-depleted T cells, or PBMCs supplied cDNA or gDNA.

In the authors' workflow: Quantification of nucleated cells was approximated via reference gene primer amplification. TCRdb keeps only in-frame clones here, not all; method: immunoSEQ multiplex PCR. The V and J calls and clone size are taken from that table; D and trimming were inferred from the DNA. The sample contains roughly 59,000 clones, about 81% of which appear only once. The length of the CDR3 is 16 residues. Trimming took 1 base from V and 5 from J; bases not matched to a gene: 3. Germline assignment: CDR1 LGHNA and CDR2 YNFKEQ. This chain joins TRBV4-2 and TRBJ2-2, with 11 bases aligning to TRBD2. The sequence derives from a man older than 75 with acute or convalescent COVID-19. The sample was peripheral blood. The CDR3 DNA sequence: TGTGCCAGCAGCCAAGGGACTAGCGGGCGGACCGGGGAGCTGTTTTTT. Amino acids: CASSQGTSGRTGELFF.